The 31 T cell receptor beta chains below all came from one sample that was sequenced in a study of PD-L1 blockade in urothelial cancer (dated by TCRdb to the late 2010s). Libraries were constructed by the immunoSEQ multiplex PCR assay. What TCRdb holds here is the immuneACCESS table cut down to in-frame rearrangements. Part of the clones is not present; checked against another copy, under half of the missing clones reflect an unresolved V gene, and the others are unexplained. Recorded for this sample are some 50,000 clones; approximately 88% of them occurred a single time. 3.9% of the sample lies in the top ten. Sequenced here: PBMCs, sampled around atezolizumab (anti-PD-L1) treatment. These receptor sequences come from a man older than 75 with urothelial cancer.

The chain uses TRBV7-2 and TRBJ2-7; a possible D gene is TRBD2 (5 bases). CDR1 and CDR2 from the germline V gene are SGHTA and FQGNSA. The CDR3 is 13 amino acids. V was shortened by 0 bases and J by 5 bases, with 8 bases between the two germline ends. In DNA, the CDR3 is TGTGCCAGCAGCTTAGCCGGGATGGACGAGCAGTACTTC. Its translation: CASSLAGMDEQYF.

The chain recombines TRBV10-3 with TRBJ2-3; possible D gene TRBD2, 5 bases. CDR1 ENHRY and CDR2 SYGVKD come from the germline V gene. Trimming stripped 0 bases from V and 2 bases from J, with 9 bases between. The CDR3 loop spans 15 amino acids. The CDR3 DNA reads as TGTGCCATCAGTGAGTCGGCGGGTTTCACAGATACGCAGTATTTT. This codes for CAISESAGFTDTQYF.

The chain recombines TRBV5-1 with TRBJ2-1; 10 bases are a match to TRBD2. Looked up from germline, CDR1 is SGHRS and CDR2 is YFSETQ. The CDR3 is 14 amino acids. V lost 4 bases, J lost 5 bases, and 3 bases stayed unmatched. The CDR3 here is CASSPGTSDNEQFF. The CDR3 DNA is TGCGCCAGCAGCCCCGGGACTAGCGACAATGAGCAGTTCTTC.

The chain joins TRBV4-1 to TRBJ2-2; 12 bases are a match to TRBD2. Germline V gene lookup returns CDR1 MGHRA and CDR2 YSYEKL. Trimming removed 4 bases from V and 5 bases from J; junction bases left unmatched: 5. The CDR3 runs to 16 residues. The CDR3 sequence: CASSPTSGRSTGELFF. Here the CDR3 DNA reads TGCGCCAGCAGCCCGACTAGCGGGAGATCGACCGGGGAGCTGTTTTTT.

The CDR3 here is CASSVGLAGAYEQYF. CDR3 DNA sequence: TGTGCCAGCAGTGTGGGGCTAGCGGGCGCCTACGAGCAGTACTTC. V and J are TRBV6-1 and TRBJ2-7; 8 nucleotides agree with TRBD2. V dropped 4 bases and J dropped 2; count of bases not matched to a gene: 7. CDR1 and CDR2 from the germline V gene are MNHNS and SASEGT. The CDR3 is made up of 15 amino acids.

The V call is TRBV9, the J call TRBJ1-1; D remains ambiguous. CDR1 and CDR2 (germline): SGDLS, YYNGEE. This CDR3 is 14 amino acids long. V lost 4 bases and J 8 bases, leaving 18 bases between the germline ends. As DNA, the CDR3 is TGTGCCAGCAGCCCCCGGACGGAGGGAGGGGAAGCTTTCTTT. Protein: CASSPRTEGGEAFF. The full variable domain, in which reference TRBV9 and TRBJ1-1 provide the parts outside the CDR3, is DSGVTQTPKHLITATGQRVTLRCSPRSGDLSVYWYQQSLDQGLQFLIQYYNGEERAKGNILERFSAQQFPDLHSELNLSSLELGDSALYFCASSPRTEGGEAFFGQGTRLTVV.

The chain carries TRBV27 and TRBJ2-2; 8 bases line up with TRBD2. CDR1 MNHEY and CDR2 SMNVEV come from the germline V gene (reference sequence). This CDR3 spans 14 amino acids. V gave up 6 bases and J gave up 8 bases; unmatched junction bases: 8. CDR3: CASRGGGGRGELFF. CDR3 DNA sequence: TGTGCCAGCAGGGGCGGGGGCGGGAGGGGGGAGCTGTTTTTT.

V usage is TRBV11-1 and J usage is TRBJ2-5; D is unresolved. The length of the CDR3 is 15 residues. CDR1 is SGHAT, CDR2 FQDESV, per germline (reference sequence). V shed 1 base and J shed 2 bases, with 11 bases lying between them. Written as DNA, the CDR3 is TGTGCCAGCAGCTTAGTGTCCCCCCCACAAGAGACCCAGTACTTC. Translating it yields CASSLVSPPQETQYF.

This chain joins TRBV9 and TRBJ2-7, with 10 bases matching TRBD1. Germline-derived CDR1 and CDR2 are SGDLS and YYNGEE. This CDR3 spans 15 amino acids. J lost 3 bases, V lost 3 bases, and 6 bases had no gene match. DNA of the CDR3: TGTGCCAGCAGCGACCGGGACAGGGGAGTCTACGAGCAGTACTTC. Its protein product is CASSDRDRGVYEQYF.

CDR3 bases: TGTGCCAGCAGTCTAGGGGGTTCCACAGATACGCAGTATTTT. Translating gives CASSLGGSTDTQYF. The rearrangement uses TRBV2 and TRBJ2-3, with D perhaps TRBD1 (6 bases). This CDR3 region has 14 residues. Germline values: CDR1 SNHLY, CDR2 FYNNEI. V was pared by 5 bases and J by 2 bases, with 11 bases between.

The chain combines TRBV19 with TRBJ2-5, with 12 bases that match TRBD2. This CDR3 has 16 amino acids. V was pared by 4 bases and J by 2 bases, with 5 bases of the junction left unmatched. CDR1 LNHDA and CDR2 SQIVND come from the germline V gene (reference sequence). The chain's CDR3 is CASSTGLAGQQETQYF. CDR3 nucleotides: TGTGCCAGTAGTACCGGACTAGCGGGGCAACAAGAGACCCAGTACTTC.

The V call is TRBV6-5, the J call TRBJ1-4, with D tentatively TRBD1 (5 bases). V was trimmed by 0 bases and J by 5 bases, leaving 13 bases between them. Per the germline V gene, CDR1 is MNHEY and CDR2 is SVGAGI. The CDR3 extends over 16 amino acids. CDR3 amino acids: CASSYSGGSKNEKLFF. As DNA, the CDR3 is TGTGCCAGCAGTTACTCGGGGGGGTCGAAGAATGAAAAACTGTTTTTT.

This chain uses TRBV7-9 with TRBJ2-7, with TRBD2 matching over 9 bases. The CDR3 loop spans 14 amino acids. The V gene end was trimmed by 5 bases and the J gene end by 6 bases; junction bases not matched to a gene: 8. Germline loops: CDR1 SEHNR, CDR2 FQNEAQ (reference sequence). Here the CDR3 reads CASSLTGTSSEQYF. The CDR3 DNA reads TGTGCCAGCAGCCTAACCGGGACTAGCTCCGAGCAGTACTTC.

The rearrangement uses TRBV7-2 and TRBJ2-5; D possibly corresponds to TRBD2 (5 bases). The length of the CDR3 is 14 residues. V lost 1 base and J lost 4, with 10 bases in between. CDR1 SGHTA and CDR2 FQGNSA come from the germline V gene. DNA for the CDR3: TGTGCCAGCAGCTTAGATTTCCGGGGAGAGACCCAGTACTTC. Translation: CASSLDFRGETQYF.

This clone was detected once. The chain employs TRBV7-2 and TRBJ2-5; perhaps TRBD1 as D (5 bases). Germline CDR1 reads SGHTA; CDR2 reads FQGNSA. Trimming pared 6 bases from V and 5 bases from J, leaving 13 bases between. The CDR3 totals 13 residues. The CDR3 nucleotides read TGTGCCAGCAGGCCACAGGACCGGGAGACCCAGTACTTC. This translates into CASRPQDRETQYF. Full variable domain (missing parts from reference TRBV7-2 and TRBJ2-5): GAGVSQSPSNKVTEKGKDVELRCDPISGHTALYWYRQSLGQGLEFLIYFQGNSAPDKSGLPSDRFSAERTGGSVSTLTIQRTQQEDSAVYLCASRPQDRETQYFGPGTRLLVL.

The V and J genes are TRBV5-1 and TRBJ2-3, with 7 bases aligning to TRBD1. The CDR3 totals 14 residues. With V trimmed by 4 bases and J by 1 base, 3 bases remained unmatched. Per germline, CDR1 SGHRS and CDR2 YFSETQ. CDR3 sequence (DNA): TGCGCCAGCAGCACCGGACAGGGCACAGATACGCAGTATTTT. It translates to CASSTGQGTDTQYF.

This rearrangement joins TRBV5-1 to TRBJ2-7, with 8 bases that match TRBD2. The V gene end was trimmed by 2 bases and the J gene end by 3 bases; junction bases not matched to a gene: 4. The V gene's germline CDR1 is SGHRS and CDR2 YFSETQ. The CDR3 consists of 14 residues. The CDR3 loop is CASSFSGEVYEQYF. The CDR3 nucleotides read TGCGCCAGCAGCTTTAGCGGGGAAGTCTACGAGCAGTACTTC. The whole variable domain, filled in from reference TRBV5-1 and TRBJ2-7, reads KAGVTQTPRYLIKTRGQQVTLSCSPISGHRSVSWYQQTPGQGLQFLFEYFSETQRNKGNFPGRFSGRQFSNSRSEMNVSTLELGDSALYLCASSFSGEVYEQYFGPGTRLTVT.

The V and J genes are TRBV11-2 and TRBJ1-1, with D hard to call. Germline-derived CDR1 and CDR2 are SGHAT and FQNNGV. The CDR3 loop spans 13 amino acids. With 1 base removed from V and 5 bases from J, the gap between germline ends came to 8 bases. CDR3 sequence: CASSLVPRTEAFF. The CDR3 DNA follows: TGTGCCAGCAGCTTAGTCCCGCGGACTGAAGCTTTCTTT.

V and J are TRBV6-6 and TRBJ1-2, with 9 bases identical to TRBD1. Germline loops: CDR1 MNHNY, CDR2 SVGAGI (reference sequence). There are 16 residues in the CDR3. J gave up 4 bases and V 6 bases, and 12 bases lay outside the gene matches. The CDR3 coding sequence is TGTGCCAGCAGGGGGGACAGGGATCTGGCCGGCTATGGCTACACCTTC. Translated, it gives CASRGDRDLAGYGYTF.

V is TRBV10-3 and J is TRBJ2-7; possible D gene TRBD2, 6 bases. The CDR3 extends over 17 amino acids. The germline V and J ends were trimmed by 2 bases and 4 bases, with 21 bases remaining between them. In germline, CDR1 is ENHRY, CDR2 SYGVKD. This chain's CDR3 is CAISEVGWYGGPYEQYF. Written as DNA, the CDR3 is TGTGCCATCAGTGAGGTCGGTTGGTACGGAGGGCCTTACGAGCAGTACTTC.

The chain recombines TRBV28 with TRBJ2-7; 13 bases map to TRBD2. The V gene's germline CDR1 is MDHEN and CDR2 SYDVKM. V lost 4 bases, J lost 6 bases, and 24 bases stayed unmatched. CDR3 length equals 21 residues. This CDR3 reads CASSSPGARPGLAGSRREQYF. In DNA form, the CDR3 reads TGTGCCAGCAGTTCCCCCGGGGCCAGACCGGGACTAGCGGGGTCCCGTCGCGAGCAGTACTTC.

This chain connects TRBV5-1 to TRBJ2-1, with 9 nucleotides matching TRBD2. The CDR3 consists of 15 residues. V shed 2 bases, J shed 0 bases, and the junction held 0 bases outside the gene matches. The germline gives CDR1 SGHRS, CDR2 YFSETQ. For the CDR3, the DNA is TGCGCCAGCAGCTTTAGCGGGAGCTCCTACAATGAGCAGTTCTTC. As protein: CASSFSGSSYNEQFF.

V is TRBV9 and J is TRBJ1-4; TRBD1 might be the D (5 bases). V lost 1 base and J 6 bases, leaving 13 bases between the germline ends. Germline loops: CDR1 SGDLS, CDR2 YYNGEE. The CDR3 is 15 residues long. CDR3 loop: CASSVRLGRDEKLFF. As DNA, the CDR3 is TGTGCCAGCAGCGTACGACTGGGGCGCGATGAAAAACTGTTTTTT.

DNA for the CDR3: TGTGCCAGCAGCCCACCTAGCGGGAGAGACGTATGGAATGAGCAGTTCTTC. Protein product: CASSPPSGRDVWNEQFF. The chain combines TRBV7-9 with TRBJ2-1; 10 positions agree with TRBD2. Germline V lookup: CDR1 SEHNR, CDR2 FQNEAQ (reference sequence). The ends lost 5 bases at V and 7 bases at J; junction bases unmatched: 14. This CDR3 comprises 17 residues.

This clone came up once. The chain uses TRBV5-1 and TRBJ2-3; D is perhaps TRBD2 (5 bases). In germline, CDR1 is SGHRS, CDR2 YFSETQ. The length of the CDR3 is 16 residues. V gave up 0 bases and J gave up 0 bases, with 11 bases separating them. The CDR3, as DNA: TGCGCCAGCAGCTTGGAGGGCGGGTCTAGCACAGATACGCAGTATTTT. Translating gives CASSLEGGSSTDTQYF.

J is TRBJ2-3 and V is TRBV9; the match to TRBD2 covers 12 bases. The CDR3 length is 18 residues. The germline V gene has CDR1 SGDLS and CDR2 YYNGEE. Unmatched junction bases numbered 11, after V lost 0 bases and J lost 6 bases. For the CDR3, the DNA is TGTGCCAGCAGCGTAGCAGGGAGGACTAGCGGGAAAGTGGATACGCAGTATTTT. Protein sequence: CASSVAGRTSGKVDTQYF.

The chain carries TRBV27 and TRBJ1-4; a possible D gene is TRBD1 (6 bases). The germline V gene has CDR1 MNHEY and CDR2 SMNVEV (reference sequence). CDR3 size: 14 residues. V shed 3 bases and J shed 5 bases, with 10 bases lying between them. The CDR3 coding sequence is TGTGCCAGCAGTTTTGGGCAGGGGAATGAAAAACTGTTTTTT. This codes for CASSFGQGNEKLFF.

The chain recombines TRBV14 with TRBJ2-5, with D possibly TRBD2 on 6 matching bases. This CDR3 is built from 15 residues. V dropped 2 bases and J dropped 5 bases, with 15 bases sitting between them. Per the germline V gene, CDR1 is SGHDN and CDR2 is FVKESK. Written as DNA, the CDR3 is TGTGCCAGCAGCCAACTCACGGGGACTTTGGAGACCCAGTACTTC. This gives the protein CASSQLTGTLETQYF. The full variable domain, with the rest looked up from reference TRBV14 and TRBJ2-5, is EAGVTQFPSHSVIEKGQTVTLRCDPISGHDNLYWYRRVMGKEIKFLLHFVKESKQDESGMPNNRFLAERTGGTYSTLKVQPAELEDSGVYFCASSQLTGTLETQYFGPGTRLLVL.

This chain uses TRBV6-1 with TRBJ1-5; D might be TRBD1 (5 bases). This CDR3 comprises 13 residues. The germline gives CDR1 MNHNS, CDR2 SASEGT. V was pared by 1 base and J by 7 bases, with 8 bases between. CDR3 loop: CASSEDRNQPQHF. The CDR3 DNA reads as TGTGCCAGCAGTGAAGACAGGAACCAGCCCCAGCATTTT.

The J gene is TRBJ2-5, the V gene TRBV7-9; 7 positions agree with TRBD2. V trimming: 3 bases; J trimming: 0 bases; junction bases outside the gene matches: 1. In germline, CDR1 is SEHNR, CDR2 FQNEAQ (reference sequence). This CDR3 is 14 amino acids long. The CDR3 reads CASSFLADQETQYF. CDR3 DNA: TGTGCCAGCAGCTTCCTAGCGGACCAAGAGACCCAGTACTTC.

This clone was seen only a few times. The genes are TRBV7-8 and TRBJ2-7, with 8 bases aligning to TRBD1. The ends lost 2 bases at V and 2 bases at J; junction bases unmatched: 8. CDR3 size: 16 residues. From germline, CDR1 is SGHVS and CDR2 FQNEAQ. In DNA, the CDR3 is TGTGCCAGCAGCTTACAGGGGGCAGGTCTCGCCTACGAGCAGTACTTC. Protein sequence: CASSLQGAGLAYEQYF.